By share of the sample, the clone carrying this TCR beta chain is medium-sized. This entry belongs to a study of T cells in Graves' hyperthyroidism and ophthalmopathy. Using RNA transcripts as the source, TCR beta CDR3 regions were amplified. HTBI primers drove first-round RT-PCR of the TCR CDR3. TCRdb re-called the multiplex PCR reads through MiXCR, storing one row per CDR3 protein. The table has roughly 30,000 distinct CDR3 sequences, 40% to 55% seen once. Sequenced input: blood. The TCR comes from a woman in her twenties or thirties with Graves' hyperthyroidism.

The chain's CDR3 is CVGQGVYEQYF. For the CDR3, the DNA is TGTGTTGGACAGGGGGTTTACGAGCAGTACTTC. This chain joins TRBV19 and TRBJ2-7; TRBD1 matches 10 bases. The germline CDR1 and CDR2 sequences are LNHDA and SQIVND (reference sequence). The CDR3 covers 11 residues.